This entry concerns a single TCR beta chain. This entry belongs to a study of blood T cell repertoires in COVID-19. With 5 bases removed from V and 5 bases from J, the gap between germline ends came to 15 bases. CDR1 is MNHEY and CDR2 is SMNVEV in the germline V gene (reference sequence). The length of the CDR3 is 14 residues. TCRdb's copy holds only in-frame clones and misses some; the assay was immunoSEQ multiplex PCR. This table holds about 59,000 clones, around 79% found once. The chain uses TRBV27 and TRBJ2-5, with D perhaps matching TRBD1 (5 bases). This receptor was identified in a woman between 45 and 65 years old with active or convalescent COVID-19. The specimen sequenced was peripheral blood. Here the CDR3 DNA reads TGTGCCAGCAGTCCGACAGAGCATAGGGAGACCCAGTACTTC. It is translated as CASSPTEHRETQYF.